Below, 25 T cell receptor beta chains from the same sample are listed, as sequenced in a study of T cell responses to AZD1222 COVID-19 vaccine (dated by TCRdb to the early 2020s). Libraries were constructed by the immunoSEQ multiplex PCR assay. Sourced from immuneACCESS, this table was stored by TCRdb with only in-frame sequences that have V and J called. A share of the clones is absent; for the studies checked, an unresolved V gene accounts for under half, and the remainder has no known explanation. Present in this sample are 110,000 or so clones, roughly 87% of which were seen just once. The ten most abundant clones make up around 13% of the sample. The time point tag for this specimen amounts to: baseline before first vaccination. Interpreted using the paper, the treatment or condition label stands for: meningococcal conjugate vaccine given as trial control. The sequenced sample was peripheral blood, obtained on day 0 of MenACWY control vaccination. These receptors were collected from an adult in good health.

The chain uses TRBV7-8 and TRBJ2-7, with 7 bases that match TRBD1. J gave up 3 bases and V 1 base, and 12 bases lay outside the gene matches. The V gene's germline CDR1 is SGHVS and CDR2 FQNEAQ. The CDR3 contains 17 residues. CDR3 sequence (DNA): TGTGCCAGCAGCTTAGGCTCGGGGATAGGGACAGTCTACGAGCAGTACTTC. This encodes CASSLGSGIGTVYEQYF.

The CDR3 region has the DNA TGTGCCAGCTCACCTGGACAGGTCCAAGAGACCCAGTACTTC. As protein: CASSPGQVQETQYF. This rearrangement joins TRBV18 to TRBJ2-5, with 7 bases aligning to TRBD1. V gave up 3 bases and J gave up 1 base; unmatched junction bases: 2. This CDR3 is built from 14 residues. Germline CDR1 reads KGHSH; CDR2 reads LQKENI.

The genes are TRBV5-1 and TRBJ2-2, with a possible D match to TRBD2 (6 bases). V was pared by 1 base and J by 6 bases, with 10 bases between. Looked up from germline, CDR1 is SGHRS and CDR2 is YFSETQ. This CDR3 spans 14 amino acids. This CDR3 reads CASSLRGLAGELFF. In DNA form, the CDR3 reads TGCGCCAGCAGCTTGCGGGGGTTGGCCGGGGAGCTGTTTTTT.

The chain recombines TRBV5-1 with TRBJ1-1; the D gene is possibly TRBD1 (5 bases). The CDR3 length is 14 residues. Germline CDR1 SGHRS, CDR2 YFSETQ. V was shortened by 3 bases and J by 4 bases, with 13 bases between the two germline ends. CDR3 DNA: TGCGCCAGCAGCTCCCCCGGGGGGAGCACTGAAGCTTTCTTT. It yields the protein CASSSPGGSTEAFF.

J is TRBJ2-5 and V is TRBV6-5; 7 bases are a match to TRBD1. The CDR3 has 15 amino acids. After removal of 10 bases from V and 2 bases from J, the junction contained 13 bases not matched to a gene. From germline, CDR1 is MNHEY and CDR2 SVGAGI. The CDR3 here is CATRQGFNSQETQYF. Written as DNA, the CDR3 is TGTGCCACCAGACAGGGCTTTAACAGTCAAGAGACCCAGTACTTC.

A note on this clone: Additional DNA sequences in this sample encode the identical CDR3. V and J are TRBV7-2 and TRBJ1-5; no clear D. Trimming took off 1 base at V and 5 bases at J, with 6 bases between the two ends. The germline V gene encodes CDR1 SGHTA and CDR2 FQGNSA. This CDR3 has 13 amino acids. The CDR3 region is CASSLVRDQPQHF. CDR3 DNA: TGTGCCAGCAGCTTAGTTAGGGATCAGCCCCAGCATTTT.

V gene TRBV18 combines with J gene TRBJ1-4; 7 bases fit TRBD1. The CDR3 has 15 residues. From germline, CDR1 is KGHSH and CDR2 LQKENI. V lost 0 bases, J lost 2 bases, and 0 bases stayed unmatched. CDR3 sequence: CASSPPGQTNEKLFF. In DNA form, the CDR3 reads TGTGCCAGCTCACCACCGGGACAGACTAATGAAAAACTGTTTTTT.

The rearrangement links TRBV12-3 or TRBV12-4 to TRBJ2-7, with D uncertain. The CDR3 extends over 13 amino acids. V shed 5 bases and J shed 6 bases, with 14 bases lying between them. CDR3 coding DNA: TGTGCCAGCAGTCCCCGCTCCTTCGGCGAGCAGTACTTC. Translated: CASSPRSFGEQYF.

The V and J genes are TRBV6-5 and TRBJ2-7; 9 bases are shared with TRBD2. Trimming at V came to 0 bases and at J to 4 bases, leaving 4 bases not matched to a gene. Germline CDR1 reads MNHEY; CDR2 reads SVGAGI. The length of the CDR3 is 15 residues. The CDR3 nucleotides are TGTGCCAGCAGTTACTCACTAGCGGGCAGGTACGAGCAGTACTTC. Translated, it gives CASSYSLAGRYEQYF.

The V call is TRBV6-5, the J call TRBJ1-3; D is undetermined. Per germline, CDR1 MNHEY and CDR2 SVGAGI. Trimming took off 6 bases at V and 2 bases at J, with 8 bases between the two ends. This CDR3 comprises 13 residues. The CDR3 nucleotides read TGTGCCAGCAGGACACACACTGGAAACACCATATATTTT. It is translated as CASRTHTGNTIYF.

V usage is TRBV24-1 and J usage is TRBJ2-1; 8 bases line up with TRBD2. CDR1 and CDR2 from the germline V gene are KGHDR and SFDVKD. V shed 2 bases and J 8 bases; nucleotides not matched to a gene: 13. The CDR3 extends over 17 amino acids. The CDR3: CATSDSVGTRSVHEQFF. CDR3 DNA: TGTGCCACCAGTGATTCGGTGGGGACTAGGTCTGTACATGAGCAGTTCTTC.

The chain combines TRBV2 with TRBJ2-2, with D unclear. The germline CDR1 and CDR2 sequences are SNHLY and FYNNEI. Trimming pared 2 bases from V and 0 bases from J, leaving 7 bases between. The CDR3 totals 15 residues. The CDR3 DNA reads as TGTGCCAGCAGTGAATCCGGCCCGAACACCGGGGAGCTGTTTTTT. Translating it yields CASSESGPNTGELFF.

This clone came up once. The genes are TRBV6-6 and TRBJ1-6, with D tentatively TRBD1 (6 bases). The CDR3 has 15 residues. Trimming shortened V by 0 bases and J by 9 bases, and 12 bases separated the two germline ends. CDR1 and CDR2 from the germline V gene are MNHNY and SVGAGI (reference sequence). CDR3: CASSYSIVGASPLHF. CDR3 nucleotides: TGTGCCAGCAGTTACTCGATTGTGGGGGCTTCACCCCTCCACTTT.

The chain joins TRBV11-2 to TRBJ1-3; 8 nucleotides agree with TRBD1. V was pared by 2 bases and J by 2 bases, with 5 bases of the junction left unmatched. This CDR3 is built from 16 residues. Germline CDR1 is SGHAT and CDR2 is FQNNGV. CDR3 nucleotides: TGTGCCAGCAGCTTAAGGGCAGGGGGCACTGGAAACACCATATATTTT. Its translation is CASSLRAGGTGNTIYF.

The gene calls are TRBV3-1 (or the pseudogene TRBV3-2) and TRBJ1-1; tentatively, D is TRBD1 (6 bases). Trimming took off 5 bases at V and 5 bases at J, with 12 bases between the two ends. Germline V gives CDR1 LGHDT, CDR2 YNNKEL (reference sequence). The CDR3 extends over 13 amino acids. The CDR3 DNA follows: TGTGCCAGCAGCTCAACAGGGTGGACTGAAGCTTTCTTT. It specifies CASSSTGWTEAFF.

V gene TRBV19 combines with J gene TRBJ1-1; the D is unclear. From germline, CDR1 is LNHDA and CDR2 SQIVND (reference sequence). This CDR3 is 16 amino acids long. Trimming pared 5 bases from V and 1 base from J, leaving 17 bases between. CDR3 residues: CASSPHSEVRNTEAFF. The DNA for the CDR3 is TGTGCCAGTAGTCCGCACAGCGAAGTAAGGAACACTGAAGCTTTCTTT.

V and J are TRBV27 and TRBJ1-2; no firm D call. Trimming removed 4 bases at V and 5 bases at J, with 11 bases between. Germline CDR1 and CDR2: MNHEY and SMNVEV (reference sequence). The CDR3 contains 13 residues. In nucleotides, the CDR3 is TGTGCCAGCAGTTACTCATCGGGGTATGGCTACACCTTC. Translation: CASSYSSGYGYTF.

J is TRBJ2-1 and V is TRBV20-1, with 7 bases lining up with TRBD2. V shed 3 bases and J 6 bases; nucleotides not matched to a gene: 14. This CDR3 has 16 residues. From germline, CDR1 is DFQATT and CDR2 SNEGSKA (reference sequence). CDR3 sequence: CSASWVAGDSPNEQFF. CDR3 nucleotides: TGCAGTGCTAGTTGGGTGGCGGGAGACTCCCCCAATGAGCAGTTCTTC.

This clone has more than one count but fewer than ten. This rearrangement joins TRBV7-2 to TRBJ1-1; a weak D match, TRBD1 (5 bases). Germline CDR1 is SGHTA and CDR2 is FQGNSA. This CDR3 contains 15 residues. V shed 2 bases and J shed 6 bases, with 16 bases lying between them. CDR3 in amino acids: CASSLSGGAGAEAFF. The CDR3 bases are TGTGCCAGCAGCTTATCGGGAGGGGCGGGAGCTGAAGCTTTCTTT.

The V and J genes are TRBV11-2 and TRBJ2-2; D remains ambiguous. Germline loops: CDR1 SGHAT, CDR2 FQNNGV. Trimming stripped 5 bases from V and 1 base from J, with 14 bases between. This CDR3 has 16 residues. This CDR3 is CASSARPSGNTGELFF. The CDR3 coding sequence is TGTGCCAGCAGCGCTCGGCCCTCAGGGAACACCGGGGAGCTGTTTTTT.

The V call is TRBV19, the J call TRBJ1-3, with 10 bases matching TRBD1. J gave up 1 base and V 6 bases, and 9 bases lay outside the gene matches. Looked up from germline, CDR1 is LNHDA and CDR2 is SQIVND (reference sequence). The CDR3 runs 17 residues. This CDR3 reads CASRYLGTGESGNTIYF. In nucleotides, the CDR3 is TGTGCCAGTAGATACCTCGGGACAGGGGAATCTGGAAACACCATATATTTT.

The V gene is TRBV30, the J gene TRBJ2-7; no definite D call. Trimming took 1 base from V and 3 from J, leaving 4 bases between them. The CDR3 totals 11 residues. The V gene's germline CDR1 is GTSNPN and CDR2 SVGIG (reference sequence). The DNA of the CDR3 is TGTGCCTGGAGTGGCCTCTACGAGCAGTACTTC. This sequence encodes CAWSGLYEQYF.

This clone has just one count. The chain recombines TRBV27 with TRBJ2-3, with a tentative D call TRBD2 (5 bases). There are 14 residues in the CDR3. The germline gives CDR1 MNHEY, CDR2 SMNVEV (reference sequence). Trimming pared 1 base from V and 4 bases from J, leaving 9 bases between. The CDR3 sequence is CASSLYLAPDTQYF. The DNA for the CDR3 is TGTGCCAGCAGTTTATATCTAGCACCAGATACGCAGTATTTT.

V is TRBV5-5 and J is TRBJ2-2; D gene ambiguous. V was clipped by 4 bases and J by 3 bases, with 10 bases between them. The length of the CDR3 is 14 residues. CDR1 is SGHKS, CDR2 YYEKEE, per germline (reference sequence). The CDR3 bases are TGTGCCAGCAGCGTGCCAGCCTACACCGGGGAGCTGTTTTTT. Protein product: CASSVPAYTGELFF. The full variable domain, completed using reference TRBV5-5 and TRBJ2-2, is DAGVTQSPTHLIKTRGQQVTLRCSPISGHKSVSWYQQVLGQGPQFIFQYYEKEERGRGNFPDRFSARQFPNYSSELNVNALLLGDSALYLCASSVPAYTGELFFGEGSRLTVL.

The chain carries TRBV19 and TRBJ1-1, with a weak D call TRBD1 (5 bases). Germline CDR1 reads LNHDA; CDR2 reads SQIVND (reference sequence). V was cut by 5 bases and J by 4 bases, with 14 bases left in between. This CDR3 is built from 14 residues. CDR3 bases: TGTGCCAGTAGTCCCCCCAGGAGGGGCACTGAAGCTTTCTTT. Translated, it gives CASSPPRRGTEAFF.